This entry describes one TCR beta chain. This specimen belongs to a study of technical replicates of blood from a handful of donors. V shed 5 bases, J shed 6 bases, and the junction held 17 bases outside the gene matches. The CDR3 length is 18 residues. CDR1 and CDR2 from the germline V gene are PRHDT and FYEKMQ (reference sequence). TCRdb's copy holds only in-frame clones and misses some; the assay was immunoSEQ multiplex PCR. The sample consists of approximately 89,000 clones, 94% of them appearing once. The sequencing sample was made of T cells isolated from PBMCs. The origin of this receptor is a human donor in good health. This sequence joins TRBV13 and TRBJ2-2; 8 positions agree with TRBD1. The CDR3 DNA sequence: TGTGCCAGCAGCCCAAACCAGGGGGCGAGGTTTTTGGCCGGGGAGCTGTTTTTT. This translates into CASSPNQGARFLAGELFF.